The 30 T cell receptor beta chains listed next were all sequenced from one sample in a study of early T cells in non-severe SARS-CoV-2 infection. One entry per CDR3 protein, called by TCRdb with MiXCR from the 5' RACE reads. The sample records approximately 56,000 distinct CDR3 sequences, less than 15% being singletons. The source material was whole blood, sampled at baseline. The receptor source for this set is an adult who was a healthcare worker with PCR-confirmed SARS-CoV-2 infection or an uninfected control (not recorded which).

The rearrangement joins TRBV20-1 to TRBJ2-3; D possibly uses TRBD1 or TRBD2 (5 bases each). V was trimmed by 6 bases and J by 10 bases, leaving 17 bases between them. Germline CDR1 DFQATT, CDR2 SNEGSKA (reference sequence). CDR3 length: 12 amino acids. The CDR3 reads CSASHPGPAQYF. CDR3 DNA: TGCAGTGCCAGCCATCCGGGGCCCGCGCAGTATTTT.

The chain combines TRBV2 with TRBJ2-2; no firm D call. CDR1 is SNHLY and CDR2 is FYNNEI in the germline V gene. V lost 8 bases and J lost 3, with 10 bases in between. The CDR3 has 13 amino acids. CDR3 region: CASFGGYTGELFF. CDR3 DNA: TGTGCCAGCTTCGGCGGCTACACCGGGGAGCTGTTTTTT.

The sample holds a few counts of this clonotype. The CDR3 DNA follows: TGTGCCGGACAAAGTGGGACAGGCCTAGAGCAGTACTTC. It translates to CAGQSGTGLEQYF. The chain has TRBV2 and TRBJ2-7; 8 positions agree with TRBD1. The CDR3 consists of 13 residues. V lost 11 bases, J lost 7 bases, and 13 bases stayed unmatched. CDR1 is SNHLY, CDR2 FYNNEI, per germline.

In this sample, this clonotype turned up a few times. The chain employs TRBV5-1 and TRBJ2-3, with D unresolved. The V gene's germline CDR1 is SGHRS and CDR2 YFSETQ. The length of the CDR3 is 15 residues. V was trimmed by 0 bases and J by 2 bases, leaving 10 bases between them. CDR3 sequence reads: CASSLVTGSTDTQYF. The CDR3 nucleotides read TGCGCCAGCAGCTTGGTAACCGGGTCCACAGATACGCAGTATTTT.

V gene TRBV14 combines with J gene TRBJ2-7; D unresolved. This CDR3 is built from 13 residues. Germline V lookup: CDR1 SGHDN, CDR2 FVKESK. The V and J ends lost 1 base and 2 bases respectively, with 6 bases between them. CDR3 loop: CASSQGVAYEQYF. CDR3 nucleotide sequence: TGTGCCAGCAGCCAAGGGGTCGCCTACGAGCAGTACTTC.

In this sample, this clonotype turned up a few times. This sequence joins TRBV7-2 and TRBJ2-5; TRBD1 is a possible D gene (5 bases). Germline V CDR1 and CDR2: SGHTA, FQGNSA. V gave up 1 base and J gave up 7 bases, with 16 bases separating them. The CDR3 spans 15 residues. CDR3 protein: CASSLDSGDRGTQYF. The CDR3 DNA follows: TGTGCCAGCAGCTTAGATTCGGGCGACAGAGGGACCCAGTACTTC.

This clonotype was seen a handful of times. The rearrangement links TRBV13 to TRBJ2-1; 12 positions match TRBD2. The length of the CDR3 is 17 residues. The V gene's germline CDR1 is PRHDT and CDR2 FYEKMQ (reference sequence). V was pared by 2 bases and J by 7 bases, with 9 bases of the junction left unmatched. This chain's CDR3 is CASSLPNRLAGVNEQFF. As DNA, the CDR3 is TGTGCCAGCAGCTTACCCAACCGACTAGCGGGGGTGAATGAGCAGTTCTTC.

The chain employs TRBV4-1 and TRBJ1-2, with D possibly being TRBD1 (5 bases). CDR1 and CDR2 from the germline V gene are MGHRA and YSYEKL. Trimming pared 1 base from V and 4 bases from J, leaving 10 bases between. The CDR3 extends over 14 amino acids. The CDR3 loop is CASSQGSGTYGYTF. CDR3 DNA sequence: TGCGCCAGCAGCCAAGGGTCAGGGACCTATGGCTACACCTTC.

J is TRBJ2-1 and V is TRBV6-1, with 8 bases aligning to TRBD2. The CDR3 sequence is 18 residues long. Per the germline V gene, CDR1 is MNHNS and CDR2 is SASEGT. J gave up 2 bases and V 2 bases, and 11 bases lay outside the gene matches. The CDR3 DNA sequence: TGTGCCAGCAGTGAATCGGTGAAAGCGGGAGTACCCTACAATGAGCAGTTCTTC. It specifies CASSESVKAGVPYNEQFF.

This clonotype was detected a few times. The chain joins TRBV28 to TRBJ2-7, with a weak D call TRBD1 (6 bases). CDR3 length: 11 amino acids. Trimming removed 3 bases at V and 6 bases at J, with 6 bases between. Germline V gene sequence: CDR1 MDHEN, CDR2 SYDVKM. The CDR3 here is CASSFRGEQYF. The DNA for the CDR3 is TGTGCCAGCAGTTTCAGGGGCGAGCAGTACTTC.

About this clonotype: A much larger clone is a single base away; this may be a read error. This chain connects TRBV4-2 to TRBJ2-3; D tentatively reads TRBD1 or TRBD2 (7 bases each). The CDR3 has 18 residues. Trimming removed 1 base at V and 2 bases at J, with 19 bases between. Germline-derived CDR1 and CDR2 are LGHNA and YNFKEQ. CDR3 protein: CASSQGSTGDYHTDTQYF. The CDR3 DNA is TGTGCCAGCAGCCAAGGTTCTACAGGGGACTACCACACAGATACGCAGTATTTT.

The V call is TRBV13, the J call TRBJ2-3; D gene ambiguous. V was clipped by 5 bases and J by 2 bases, with 2 bases between them. Germline values: CDR1 PRHDT, CDR2 FYEKMQ (reference sequence). The CDR3 extends over 11 amino acids. The CDR3 loop reads CASSVTDTQYF. The CDR3 bases are TGTGCCAGCAGCGTCACAGATACGCAGTATTTT.

This chain connects TRBV29-1 to TRBJ2-7, with D unresolved. Per germline, CDR1 SQVTM and CDR2 ANQGSEA. Trimming cost V 0 bases and J 1 base, with 7 bases left between them. The CDR3 has 13 amino acids. CDR3 sequence: CSVEDRQSYEQYF. In DNA, the CDR3 is TGCAGCGTTGAAGATCGTCAGTCCTACGAGCAGTACTTC.

The J gene is TRBJ2-3, the V gene TRBV7-6; the D is unclear. This CDR3 is built from 13 residues. CDR1 SGHVS and CDR2 FNYEAQ come from the germline V gene. Trimming removed 5 bases from V and 1 base from J, with 7 bases in between. The CDR3 reads CASSGYRTDTQYF. The CDR3 nucleotides read TGTGCCAGCAGCGGATATCGCACAGATACGCAGTATTTT.

CDR3: CATLKPPQETQYF. The CDR3 coding sequence is TGTGCCACCCTGAAACCCCCGCAAGAGACCCAGTACTTC. The chain recombines TRBV6-2 or TRBV6-3 with TRBJ2-5; D is unclear. The V end was cut by 10 bases, the J end by 2 bases, with 14 bases between. This CDR3 spans 13 amino acids. Germline loops: CDR1 MNHEY, CDR2 SVGEGT.

The gene calls are TRBV29-1 and TRBJ2-7; D gene unclear. Germline V gene data show CDR1 as SQVTM and CDR2 as ANQGSEA. CDR3 length: 16 residues. Trimming stripped 1 base from V and 4 bases from J, with 20 bases between. The CDR3 loop is CSVEGHGEKVNYEQYF. The CDR3 coding sequence is TGCAGCGTTGAAGGGCACGGCGAGAAAGTGAATTACGAGCAGTACTTC.

The chain carries TRBV7-2 and TRBJ2-1; 8 bases agree with TRBD1. The trim removed 5 bases at V and 8 bases at J, leaving 11 bases unmatched. This CDR3 is 15 amino acids long. Germline V gene lookup returns CDR1 SGHTA and CDR2 FQGNSA. The DNA of the CDR3 is TGTGCCAGCAGCACCGACAGGGGAGGTTGGGATGAGCAGTTCTTC. It translates to CASSTDRGGWDEQFF.

With respect to this clonotype: This may come from a read error, since a much larger clone is one base off. Lacking the conserved final phenylalanine or tryptophan, this CDR3 likely reflects a read error. This chain joins TRBV20-1 and TRBJ1-1, with unresolved D. The germline V and J ends were trimmed by 5 bases and 2 bases, with 12 bases remaining between them. This CDR3 region has 13 residues. Germline CDR1 DFQATT, CDR2 SNEGSKA (reference sequence). The CDR3 coding sequence is TGCAGTGCTTCCACCACAGACAACACTGAAGCTTTCTCT. Residues: CSASTTDNTEAFS.

V gene TRBV29-1 combines with J gene TRBJ2-6; D is unresolved. Between the trimmed V and J ends, which lost 4 bases and 2 bases, there was a span of 3 bases. The CDR3 is made up of 12 amino acids. The germline V gene encodes CDR1 SQVTM and CDR2 ANQGSEA. Here the CDR3 DNA reads TGCAGCGTTGTGGCTGGGGCCAACGTCCTGACTTTC. This translates into CSVVAGANVLTF.

The chain links TRBV12-3 or TRBV12-4 to TRBJ2-1; D is ambiguous. The CDR3 is made up of 14 amino acids. V gave up 2 bases and J gave up 7 bases, with 12 bases separating them. CDR3 coding DNA: TGTGCCAGCAGTTTAAACCTCCCCCGTAATGAGCAGTTCTTC. Its translation is CASSLNLPRNEQFF.

The chain combines TRBV12-3 or TRBV12-4 with TRBJ1-2, with D possibly being TRBD1 (5 bases). V lost 6 bases and J lost 8, with 16 bases in between. This CDR3 region has 13 residues. The CDR3 DNA sequence: TGTGCCAGCAGCCATCAAATAAGGGGAGGCTACACCTTC. Protein: CASSHQIRGGYTF.

This clonotype has ten or more counts. V usage is TRBV7-2 and J usage is TRBJ1-4, with D perhaps matching TRBD1 (5 bases). The CDR3 is 16 residues long. Germline V CDR1 and CDR2: SGHTA, FQGNSA. V lost 4 bases and J lost 0, with 12 bases in between. The CDR3 DNA reads TGTGCCAGCAGCTCCGGGGCGTATGCAACTAATGAAAAACTGTTTTTT. This encodes CASSSGAYATNEKLFF.

This clonotype was recorded a few times. The V and J genes are TRBV11-1 and TRBJ2-7, with TRBD2 identical over 8 bases. J lost 6 bases, V lost 2 bases, and 6 bases had no gene match. The CDR3 is 14 residues long. In germline, CDR1 is SGHAT, CDR2 FQDESV (reference sequence). The CDR3 DNA sequence: TGTGCCAGCAGCTTAACACTAGCGGACAGCGAGCAGTACTTC. This gives the protein CASSLTLADSEQYF.

The gene calls are TRBV4-2 and TRBJ2-1; no reliable D call. The CDR3 totals 15 residues. Germline V CDR1 and CDR2: LGHNA, YNFKEQ. V was trimmed by 1 base and J by 2 bases, leaving 9 bases between them. The CDR3, as DNA: TGTGCCAGCAGCCAAGCCTCGCAGGCCTACAATGAGCAGTTCTTC. The encoded protein is CASSQASQAYNEQFF.

This clonotype was seen a handful of times. The gene calls are TRBV9 and TRBJ2-1; 14 bases line up with TRBD2. Germline V CDR1 and CDR2: SGDLS, YYNGEE. This CDR3 comprises 16 residues. Trimming at V came to 3 bases and at J to 9 bases, leaving 8 bases not matched to a gene. The CDR3 DNA follows: TGTGCCAGCAGCGCCACGACTAGCGGGGGGGCCGGTGAGCAGTTCTTC. It yields the protein CASSATTSGGAGEQFF.

This clonotype has only a few counts. The CDR3 sequence is CSASSPRDGLGYTF. Here the CDR3 DNA reads TGCAGTGCTAGCTCCCCCAGGGATGGGCTCGGCTACACCTTC. The chain uses TRBV20-1 and TRBJ1-2, with D maybe TRBD1 (5 bases). This CDR3 has 14 amino acids. The germline V gene has CDR1 DFQATT and CDR2 SNEGSKA (reference sequence). The germline V and J ends were trimmed by 3 bases and 8 bases, with 19 bases remaining between them.

This clonotype turned up a few times. The rearrangement uses TRBV7-8 and TRBJ2-3; D is perhaps TRBD2 (5 bases). Germline V gives CDR1 SGHVS, CDR2 FQNEAQ. Trimming removed 3 bases from V and 6 bases from J, with 10 bases in between. CDR3 length equals 13 residues. DNA of the CDR3: TGTGCCAGCAGCTTCGGCTCGGGGGATACGCAGTATTTT. This sequence encodes CASSFGSGDTQYF. The full variable domain, its missing parts supplied by reference TRBV7-8 and TRBJ2-3, is GAGVSQSPRYKVAKRGQDVALRCDPISGHVSLFWYQQALGQGPEFLTYFQNEAQLDKSGLPSDRFFAERPEGSVSTLKIQRTQQEDSAVYLCASSFGSGDTQYFGPGTRLTVL.

Many counts were recorded for this clonotype. V and J are TRBV6-6 and TRBJ1-5, with no clear D. Trimming shortened V by 1 base and J by 2 bases, and 6 bases separated the two germline ends. The CDR3 consists of 14 residues. Germline CDR1 is MNHNY and CDR2 is SVGAGI (reference sequence). The CDR3 sequence: CASSYWVGNQPQHF. The CDR3 DNA reads TGTGCCAGCAGTTACTGGGTAGGCAATCAGCCCCAGCATTTT.

There are many counts of this clonotype. The chain has TRBV6-4 and TRBJ1-1; the D gene is possibly TRBD1 (5 bases). Germline V CDR1 and CDR2: MRHNA, SNTAGT. The ends were cut back, 0 bases at V and 9 bases at J, with 14 bases in the middle. This CDR3 region has 14 residues. CDR3 coding DNA: TGTGCCAGCAGTGACTCGGACATTCACGATAAAGCTTTCTTT. Translating gives CASSDSDIHDKAFF.

This chain connects TRBV7-4 to TRBJ2-7; 7 nucleotides agree with TRBD2. There are 17 residues in the CDR3. The germline V gene encodes CDR1 SGHVT and CDR2 SQSDAQ. V shed 5 bases and J 6 bases; nucleotides not matched to a gene: 19. CDR3 loop: CASSPGGAGTITPEQYF. CDR3 coding DNA: TGTGCCAGCAGCCCCGGTGGGGCCGGGACTATCACCCCCGAGCAGTACTTC.